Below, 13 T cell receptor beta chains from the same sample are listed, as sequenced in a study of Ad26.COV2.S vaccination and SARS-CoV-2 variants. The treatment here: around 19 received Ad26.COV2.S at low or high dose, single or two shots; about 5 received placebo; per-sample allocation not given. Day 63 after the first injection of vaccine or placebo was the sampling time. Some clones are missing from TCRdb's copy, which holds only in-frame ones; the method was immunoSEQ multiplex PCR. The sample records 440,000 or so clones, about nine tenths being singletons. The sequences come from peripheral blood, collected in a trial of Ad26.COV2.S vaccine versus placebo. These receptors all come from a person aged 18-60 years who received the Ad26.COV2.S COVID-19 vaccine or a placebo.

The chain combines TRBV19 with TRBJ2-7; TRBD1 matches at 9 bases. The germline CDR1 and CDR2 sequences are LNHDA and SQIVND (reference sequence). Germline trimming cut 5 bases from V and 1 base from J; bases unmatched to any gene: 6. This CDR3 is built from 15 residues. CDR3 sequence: CASSPGTGSSYEQYF. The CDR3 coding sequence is TGTGCCAGTAGTCCCGGGACAGGGAGTTCCTACGAGCAGTACTTC.

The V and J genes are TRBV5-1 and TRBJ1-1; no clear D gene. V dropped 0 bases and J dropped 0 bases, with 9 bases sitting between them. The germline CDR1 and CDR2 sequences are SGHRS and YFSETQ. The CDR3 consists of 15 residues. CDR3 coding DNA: TGCGCCAGCAGCTTGGATGCGGGGTTGAACACTGAAGCTTTCTTT. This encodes CASSLDAGLNTEAFF.

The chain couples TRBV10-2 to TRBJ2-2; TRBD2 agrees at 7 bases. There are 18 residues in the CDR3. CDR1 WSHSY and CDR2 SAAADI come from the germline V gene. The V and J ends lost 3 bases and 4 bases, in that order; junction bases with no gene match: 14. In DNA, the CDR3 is TGCGCCAGCAGTGACAACCCGACTAGCAGTTTATTCACCGGGGAGCTGTTTTTT. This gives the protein CASSDNPTSSLFTGELFF.

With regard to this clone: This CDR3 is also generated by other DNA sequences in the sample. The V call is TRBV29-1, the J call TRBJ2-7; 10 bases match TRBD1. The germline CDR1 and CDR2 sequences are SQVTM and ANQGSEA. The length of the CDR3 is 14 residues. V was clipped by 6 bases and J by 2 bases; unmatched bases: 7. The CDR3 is CSVAKGTGAYEQYF. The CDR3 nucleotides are TGCAGCGTCGCAAAGGGGACAGGGGCCTACGAGCAGTACTTC.

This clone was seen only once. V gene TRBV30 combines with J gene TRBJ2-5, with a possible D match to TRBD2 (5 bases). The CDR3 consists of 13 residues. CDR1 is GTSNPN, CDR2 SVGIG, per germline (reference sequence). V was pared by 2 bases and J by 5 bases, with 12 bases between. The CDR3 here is CAWSPSSKETQYF. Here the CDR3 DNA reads TGTGCCTGGAGTCCTAGCAGTAAGGAGACCCAGTACTTC.

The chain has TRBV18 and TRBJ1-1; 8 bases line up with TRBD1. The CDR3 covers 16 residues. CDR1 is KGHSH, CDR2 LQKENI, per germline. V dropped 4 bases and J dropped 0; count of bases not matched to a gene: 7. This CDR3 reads CASSLTGQDMNTEAFF. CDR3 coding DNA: TGTGCCAGCTCACTCACGGGACAGGACATGAACACTGAAGCTTTCTTT.

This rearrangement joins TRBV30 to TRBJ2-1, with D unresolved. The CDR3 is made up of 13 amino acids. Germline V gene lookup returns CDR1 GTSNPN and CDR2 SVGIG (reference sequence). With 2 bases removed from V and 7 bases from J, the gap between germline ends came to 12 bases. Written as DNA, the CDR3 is TGTGCCTGGAGTCCTGGCCGCCTTAATGAGCAGTTCTTC. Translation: CAWSPGRLNEQFF.

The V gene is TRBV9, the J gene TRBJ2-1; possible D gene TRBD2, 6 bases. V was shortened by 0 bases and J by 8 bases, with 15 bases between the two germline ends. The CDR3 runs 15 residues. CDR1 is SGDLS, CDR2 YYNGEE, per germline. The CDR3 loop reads CASSVGAGLSYEQFF. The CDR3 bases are TGTGCCAGCAGCGTAGGGGCGGGGCTCAGCTATGAGCAGTTCTTC.

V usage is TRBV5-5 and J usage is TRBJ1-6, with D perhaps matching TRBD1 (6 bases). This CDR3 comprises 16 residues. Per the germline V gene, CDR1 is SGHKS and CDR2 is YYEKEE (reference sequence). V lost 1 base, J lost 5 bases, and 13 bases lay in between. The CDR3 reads CASSLWGGLNNSPLHF. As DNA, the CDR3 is TGTGCCAGCAGCTTGTGGGGGGGCTTGAATAATTCACCCCTCCACTTT. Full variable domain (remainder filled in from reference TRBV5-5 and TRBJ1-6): DAGVTQSPTHLIKTRGQQVTLRCSPISGHKSVSWYQQVLGQGPQFIFQYYEKEERGRGNFPDRFSARQFPNYSSELNVNALLLGDSALYLCASSLWGGLNNSPLHFGNGTRLTVT.

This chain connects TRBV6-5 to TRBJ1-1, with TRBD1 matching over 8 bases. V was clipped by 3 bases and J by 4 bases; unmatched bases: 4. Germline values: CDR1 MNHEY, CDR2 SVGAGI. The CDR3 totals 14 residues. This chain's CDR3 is CASSYQTGGTEAFF. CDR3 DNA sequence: TGTGCCAGCAGTTATCAAACAGGGGGCACTGAAGCTTTCTTT.

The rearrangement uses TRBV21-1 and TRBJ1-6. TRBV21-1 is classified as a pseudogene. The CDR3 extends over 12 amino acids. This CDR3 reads CASSSEGSPLHF. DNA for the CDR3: TGTGCCAGCAGCAGCGAGGGTTCACCCCTCCACTTT.

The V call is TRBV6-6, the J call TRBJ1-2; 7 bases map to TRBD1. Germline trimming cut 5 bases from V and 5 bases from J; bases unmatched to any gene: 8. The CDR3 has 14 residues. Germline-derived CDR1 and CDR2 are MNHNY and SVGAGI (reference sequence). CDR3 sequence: CASSPGTVAYGYTF. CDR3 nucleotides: TGTGCCAGCAGTCCAGGGACAGTCGCGTATGGCTACACCTTC.

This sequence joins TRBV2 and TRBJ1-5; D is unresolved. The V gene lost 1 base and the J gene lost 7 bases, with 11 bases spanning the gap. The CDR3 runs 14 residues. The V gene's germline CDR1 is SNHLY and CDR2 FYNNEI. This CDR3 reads CASSEVLADQPQHF. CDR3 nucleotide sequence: TGTGCCAGCAGTGAAGTCTTGGCAGACCAGCCCCAGCATTTT.